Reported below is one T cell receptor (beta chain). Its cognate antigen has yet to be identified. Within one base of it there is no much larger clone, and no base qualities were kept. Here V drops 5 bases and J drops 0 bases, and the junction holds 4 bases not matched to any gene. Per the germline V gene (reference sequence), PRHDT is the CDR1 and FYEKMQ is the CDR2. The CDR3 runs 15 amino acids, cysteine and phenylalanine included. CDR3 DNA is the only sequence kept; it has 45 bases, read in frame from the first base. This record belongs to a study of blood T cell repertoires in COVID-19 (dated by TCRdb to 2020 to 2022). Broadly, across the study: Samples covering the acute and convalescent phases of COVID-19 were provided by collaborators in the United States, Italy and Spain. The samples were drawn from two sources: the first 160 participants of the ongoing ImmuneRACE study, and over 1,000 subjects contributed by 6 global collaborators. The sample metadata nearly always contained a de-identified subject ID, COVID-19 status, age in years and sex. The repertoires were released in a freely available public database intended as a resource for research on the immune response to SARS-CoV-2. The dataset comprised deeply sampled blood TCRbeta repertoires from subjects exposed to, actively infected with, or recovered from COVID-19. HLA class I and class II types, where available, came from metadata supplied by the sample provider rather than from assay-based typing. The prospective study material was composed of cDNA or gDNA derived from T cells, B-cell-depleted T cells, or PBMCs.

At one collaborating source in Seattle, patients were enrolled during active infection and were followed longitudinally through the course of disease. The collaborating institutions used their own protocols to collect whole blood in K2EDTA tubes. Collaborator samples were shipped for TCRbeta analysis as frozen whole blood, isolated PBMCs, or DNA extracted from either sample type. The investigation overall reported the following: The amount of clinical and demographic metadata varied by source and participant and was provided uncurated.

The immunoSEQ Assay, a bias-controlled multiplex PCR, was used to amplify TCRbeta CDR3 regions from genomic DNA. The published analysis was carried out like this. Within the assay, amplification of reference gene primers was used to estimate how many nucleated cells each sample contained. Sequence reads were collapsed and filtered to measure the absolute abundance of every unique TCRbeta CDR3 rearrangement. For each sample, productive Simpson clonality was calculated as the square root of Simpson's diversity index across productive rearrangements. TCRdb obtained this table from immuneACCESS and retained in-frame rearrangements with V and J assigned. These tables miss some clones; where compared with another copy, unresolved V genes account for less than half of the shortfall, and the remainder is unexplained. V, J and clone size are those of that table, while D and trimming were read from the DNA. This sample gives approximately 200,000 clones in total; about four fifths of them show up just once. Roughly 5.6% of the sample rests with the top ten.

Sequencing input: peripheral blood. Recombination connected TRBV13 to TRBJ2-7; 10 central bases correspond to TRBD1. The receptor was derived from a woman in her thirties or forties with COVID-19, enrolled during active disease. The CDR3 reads CASSPGTGVSYEQYF. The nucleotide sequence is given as TGTGCCAGCAGCCCCGGGACAGGGGTCTCCTACGAGCAGTACTTC.